A selection of T cell receptor beta chains follows, all from one sample in a study of blood T cell repertoires in COVID-19. The table came from immunoSEQ multiplex PCR; TCRdb's copy has only in-frame clones and leaves some out. Of about 33,000 clones listed, 88% are singletons. Sample: peripheral blood. Source of these receptors: a human donor in a cohort sampled during active COVID-19. CDR3s include the opening cysteine and the closing phenylalanine or tryptophan. The order of the fields is D gene, CDR3 length, J gene, V gene, clone size, CDR3 protein, CDR3 DNA. A D gene is named only where the DNA matches it firmly. Expanded clones get a size class; other rows say once, few or many, or leave the size out.

d_gene: NA; len: 14; j_gene: TRBJ2-4; v_gene: TRBV29-1; abundance: NA; CDR3aa: CSVEGPYPKNIQYF; CDR3nt: TGCAGCGTTGAAGGGCCGTATCCGAAAAACATTCAGTACTTC
d_gene: NA; len: 18; j_gene: TRBJ1-6; v_gene: TRBV4-1; abundance: NA; CDR3aa: CASSPRGAANSYNSPLHF; CDR3nt: TGCGCCAGCAGCCCTCGCGGGGCAGCCAACTCCTATAATTCACCCCTCCACTTT
d_gene: TRBD1; len: 18; j_gene: TRBJ2-2; v_gene: TRBV27; abundance: NA; CDR3aa: CASSLKSGDRGLTGELFF; CDR3nt: TGTGCCAGCAGTTTGAAATCCGGGGACAGGGGGCTGACCGGGGAGCTGTTTTTT
d_gene: NA; len: 15; j_gene: TRBJ2-2; v_gene: TRBV9; abundance: NA; CDR3aa: CASGRLASASGELFF; CDR3nt: TGTGCCAGCGGAAGGCTGGCTAGTGCTTCTGGGGAGCTGTTTTTT
d_gene: NA; len: 12; j_gene: TRBJ2-3; v_gene: TRBV3-1/TRBV3-2; abundance: NA; CDR3aa: CASSQRVDTQYF; CDR3nt: TGTGCCAGCAGCCAGAGGGTGGATACGCAGTATTTT
d_gene: NA; len: 15; j_gene: TRBJ1-1; v_gene: TRBV3-1/TRBV3-2; abundance: few; CDR3aa: CASSLNPQGKTEAFF; CDR3nt: TGTGCCAGCAGCCTTAACCCCCAGGGCAAGACTGAAGCTTTCTTT
d_gene: TRBD2; len: 15; j_gene: TRBJ2-5; v_gene: TRBV25-1; abundance: NA; CDR3aa: CASSPGRGPQETQYF; CDR3nt: TGTGCCAGCAGTCCTGGGAGGGGTCCACAAGAGACCCAGTACTTC
d_gene: TRBD1; len: 13; j_gene: TRBJ1-2; v_gene: TRBV27; abundance: NA; CDR3aa: CASSLLPGGRNTF; CDR3nt: TGTGCCAGCAGTTTACTTCCAGGGGGAAGGAACACCTTC
d_gene: NA; len: 14; j_gene: TRBJ2-1; v_gene: TRBV19; abundance: once; CDR3aa: CASSPSGAYNEQFF; CDR3nt: TGTGCCAGTAGTCCGAGCGGAGCCTACAATGAGCAGTTCTTC
d_gene: NA; len: 15; j_gene: TRBJ1-6; v_gene: TRBV7-6; abundance: NA; CDR3aa: CASSLTAGNNSPLHF; CDR3nt: TGTGCCAGCAGCTTAACCGCAGGGAATAATTCACCCCTCCACTTT
d_gene: NA; len: 14; j_gene: TRBJ1-6; v_gene: TRBV5-4; abundance: NA; CDR3aa: CASSLEQSNSPLHF; CDR3nt: TGTGCCAGCAGCTTGGAACAATCTAATTCACCCCTCCACTTT
d_gene: NA; len: 16; j_gene: TRBJ2-5; v_gene: TRBV5-1; abundance: NA; CDR3aa: CASWVGIDRLGETQYF; CDR3nt: TGCGCCAGCTGGGTTGGTATAGACAGGCTGGGGGAGACCCAGTACTTC
d_gene: TRBD1; len: 20; j_gene: TRBJ2-2; v_gene: TRBV7-8; abundance: NA; CDR3aa: CASSSRTGTPTLTNTGELFF; CDR3nt: TGTGCCAGCAGCTCTAGGACAGGGACACCCACTTTAACGAACACCGGGGAGCTGTTTTTT
d_gene: TRBD1; len: 16; j_gene: TRBJ1-5; v_gene: TRBV7-8; abundance: NA; CDR3aa: CASSLVGVAGGQPQHF; CDR3nt: TGTGCCAGCAGCTTAGTCGGGGTGGCAGGGGGTCAGCCCCAGCATTTT
d_gene: NA; len: 15; j_gene: TRBJ2-7; v_gene: TRBV18; abundance: NA; CDR3aa: CASSPTSPNSYEQYF; CDR3nt: TGTGCCAGCTCACCAACTAGCCCCAATTCCTACGAGCAGTACTTC
d_gene: TRBD1; len: 15; j_gene: TRBJ2-7; v_gene: TRBV19; abundance: few; CDR3aa: CASTSTGGSAYEQYF; CDR3nt: TGTGCCAGTACCTCAACAGGGGGTTCAGCCTACGAGCAGTACTTC
d_gene: TRBD1; len: 15; j_gene: TRBJ1-5; v_gene: TRBV4-1; abundance: once; CDR3aa: CASSQAQTGYQPQHF; CDR3nt: TGCGCCAGCAGCCAAGCTCAGACAGGGTATCAGCCCCAGCATTTT
d_gene: TRBD2; len: 16; j_gene: TRBJ2-3; v_gene: TRBV28; abundance: few; CDR3aa: CASSSPLAGRSDTQYF; CDR3nt: TGTGCCAGCAGTTCCCCCCTAGCGGGAAGATCAGATACGCAGTATTTT
d_gene: TRBD1; len: 15; j_gene: TRBJ2-1; v_gene: TRBV7-3; abundance: NA; CDR3aa: CASSHGTGAYNEQFF; CDR3nt: TGTGCCAGCAGCCACGGGACAGGGGCTTACAATGAGCAGTTCTTC
d_gene: NA; len: 14; j_gene: TRBJ1-5; v_gene: TRBV19; abundance: NA; CDR3aa: CASSSLGRGRPQHF; CDR3nt: TGTGCCAGTAGTTCCCTGGGTCGAGGAAGGCCCCAGCATTTT
d_gene: TRBD1; len: 13; j_gene: TRBJ1-3; v_gene: TRBV27; abundance: NA; CDR3aa: CASSGTGRNTIYF; CDR3nt: TGTGCCAGCAGTGGGACAGGCAGAAACACCATATATTTT
d_gene: TRBD1; len: 15; j_gene: TRBJ1-5; v_gene: TRBV2; abundance: NA; CDR3aa: CASSPPGTGNQPQHF; CDR3nt: TGTGCCAGCAGTCCCCCTGGGACAGGGAATCAGCCCCAGCATTTT
d_gene: TRBD1; len: 15; j_gene: TRBJ2-7; v_gene: TRBV3-1/TRBV3-2; abundance: NA; CDR3aa: CASSQDVTGADEQYF; CDR3nt: TGTGCCAGCAGCCAAGACGTCACAGGGGCTGACGAGCAGTACTTC
d_gene: NA; len: 14; j_gene: TRBJ1-5; v_gene: TRBV19; abundance: NA; CDR3aa: CASSVQGLGQPQHF; CDR3nt: TGTGCCAGTAGTGTCCAGGGTTTAGGCCAGCCCCAGCATTTT
d_gene: TRBD2; len: 15; j_gene: TRBJ2-2; v_gene: TRBV27; abundance: NA; CDR3aa: CASSLLAENTGELFF; CDR3nt: TGTGCCAGCAGTTTACTAGCGGAAAACACCGGGGAGCTGTTTTTT
d_gene: TRBD1; len: 14; j_gene: TRBJ2-7; v_gene: TRBV7-9; abundance: NA; CDR3aa: CASSSQGDTYEQYF; CDR3nt: TGTGCCAGCAGCTCCCAGGGGGATACCTACGAGCAGTACTTC
d_gene: TRBD1; len: 15; j_gene: TRBJ2-5; v_gene: TRBV19; abundance: NA; CDR3aa: CASSIGQGLYETQYF; CDR3nt: TGTGCCAGTAGTATCGGACAGGGGCTATATGAGACCCAGTACTTC
d_gene: NA; len: 13; j_gene: TRBJ2-1; v_gene: TRBV7-9; abundance: NA; CDR3aa: CASSGYRAREQFF; CDR3nt: TGTGCCAGCAGCGGCTACAGGGCACGTGAGCAGTTCTTC
d_gene: TRBD2; len: 15; j_gene: TRBJ2-5; v_gene: TRBV4-2; abundance: NA; CDR3aa: CASSQSLAATGTQYF; CDR3nt: TGTGCCAGCAGCCAAAGCCTAGCGGCCACCGGGACCCAGTACTTC
d_gene: TRBD2; len: 12; j_gene: TRBJ2-5; v_gene: TRBV19; abundance: NA; CDR3aa: CASRTSGNTQYF; CDR3nt: TGTGCCAGTAGGACTAGCGGGAACACCCAGTACTTC
d_gene: NA; len: 14; j_gene: TRBJ1-1; v_gene: TRBV11-3; abundance: NA; CDR3aa: CASSFSGANTEAFF; CDR3nt: TGTGCCAGCAGCTTCTCAGGGGCGAACACTGAAGCTTTCTTT
d_gene: NA; len: 14; j_gene: TRBJ2-3; v_gene: TRBV6-2/TRBV6-3; abundance: NA; CDR3aa: CASSQLVSTDTQYF; CDR3nt: TGTGCCAGCAGTCAATTAGTGAGCACAGATACGCAGTATTTT
d_gene: TRBD2; len: 17; j_gene: TRBJ2-1; v_gene: TRBV7-2; abundance: NA; CDR3aa: CASSLGWGLAGRREQFF; CDR3nt: TGTGCCAGCAGCTTAGGTTGGGGACTAGCGGGACGGAGAGAGCAGTTCTTC
d_gene: NA; len: 13; j_gene: TRBJ1-6; v_gene: TRBV19; abundance: once; CDR3aa: CASSIHGDSPLHF; CDR3nt: TGTGCCAGTAGTATACACGGTGATTCACCCCTCCACTTT
d_gene: NA; len: 16; j_gene: TRBJ1-3; v_gene: TRBV6-5; abundance: NA; CDR3aa: CASSYSPTGSGNTIYF; CDR3nt: TGTGCCAGCAGCTACTCTCCGACGGGCTCTGGAAACACCATATATTTT
d_gene: TRBD1; len: 13; j_gene: TRBJ2-3; v_gene: TRBV29-1; abundance: once; CDR3aa: CSVGQGAYDTQYF; CDR3nt: TGCAGCGTAGGACAGGGGGCCTACGATACGCAGTATTTT
d_gene: NA; len: 15; j_gene: TRBJ1-4; v_gene: TRBV2; abundance: once; CDR3aa: CASTGEFRRNEKLFF; CDR3nt: TGTGCCAGCACGGGGGAATTTAGGCGTAATGAAAAACTGTTTTTT
d_gene: NA; len: 14; j_gene: TRBJ1-1; v_gene: TRBV11-2; abundance: NA; CDR3aa: CASSLEGGITEAFF; CDR3nt: TGTGCCAGCAGCTTAGAGGGGGGGATCACTGAAGCTTTCTTT
d_gene: NA; len: 12; j_gene: TRBJ2-2; v_gene: TRBV27; abundance: NA; CDR3aa: CATRERSGELFF; CDR3nt: TGTGCCACGCGAGAGCGATCCGGGGAGCTGTTTTTT
d_gene: NA; len: 13; j_gene: TRBJ1-1; v_gene: TRBV6-5; abundance: NA; CDR3aa: CASSRREDTEAFF; CDR3nt: TGTGCCAGCAGCCGAAGGGAGGACACTGAAGCTTTCTTT